The table lists the clone carrying this T cell receptor (beta chain) with a count of one. The antigen remains unidentified. V was cut by 0 bases and J by 4 bases, with 9 bases left in between. The CDR3 is made up of 14 amino acids. Germline loops: CDR1 MNHNY, CDR2 SVGAGI (reference sequence). Unrecorded immune exposure was likely among donors, who were nominally healthy when sampled. The PCR was carried out with 60 Vbeta primers and 13 Jbeta primers. TCRdb's table, derived via immunoSEQ multiplex PCR, lists solely in-frame clones and lacks some. In the table there are about 250,000 clones, around 90% of which are singletons. These data come from a study of cytomegalovirus exposure and HLA in healthy donors. General study results and limits: In vitro data verified three CMV-associated chains as specific for CMV antigens. Donors belonging to an Asian-associated ancestry cluster reportedly showed fewer N-insertions in productive TCRs than the 666-donor mean, according to what a later analysis found.

The chain has TRBV6-6 and TRBJ1-1; no definite D call. The TCR was taken from a girl aged 2 to 9 in good health and CMV-seronegative. Specimen: PBMCs. CDR3 protein: CASSYSKQLTEAFF. The CDR3 DNA reads as TGTGCCAGCAGTTACTCGAAACAGCTCACTGAAGCTTTCTTT.